Each of the 27 T cell receptor beta chains below was sequenced from the same sample in a study of cytomegalovirus exposure and HLA in healthy donors. Sequencing was performed with immunoSEQ multiplex PCR; in TCRdb, only in-frame clones are kept and a portion is missing. The profile shows over 50,000 clones, approximately 95% of them singletons. The sequencing sample was made of PBMCs. These receptor sequences come from a woman aged 18-30 years in good health and CMV-seronegative.

J is TRBJ2-3 and V is TRBV28; D unclear. This CDR3 contains 12 residues. CDR1 is MDHEN and CDR2 is SYDVKM in the germline V gene. V dropped 8 bases and J dropped 5 bases, with 11 bases sitting between them. The DNA of the CDR3 is TGTGCCAGCCGGAGAGGCGGAGATACGCAGTATTTT. This encodes CASRRGGDTQYF.

This clone was seen only once. The chain links TRBV7-2 to TRBJ2-2; possible D gene TRBD1, 5 bases. The V gene's germline CDR1 is SGHTA and CDR2 FQGNSA. This CDR3 spans 16 amino acids. Trimming cost V 5 bases and J 3 bases, with 16 bases left between them. The CDR3 loop reads CASSKGAGWDTGELFF. The CDR3 region has the DNA TGTGCCAGCAGCAAAGGGGCAGGTTGGGACACCGGGGAGCTGTTTTTT.

This chain uses TRBV18 with TRBJ2-1, with 9 bases lining up with TRBD1. V dropped 4 bases and J dropped 1; count of bases not matched to a gene: 2. The CDR3 has 15 amino acids. Germline V lookup: CDR1 KGHSH, CDR2 LQKENI. CDR3 DNA sequence: TGTGCCAGCTCACAAGACAGGGGGTCCTACAATGAGCAGTTCTTC. It specifies CASSQDRGSYNEQFF.

V usage is TRBV28 and J usage is TRBJ2-7; 7 bases line up with TRBD1. The germline CDR1 and CDR2 sequences are MDHEN and SYDVKM. The CDR3 covers 14 residues. After removal of 5 bases from V and 2 bases from J, the junction contained 6 bases not matched to a gene. CDR3 nucleotides: TGTGCCAGCAGTCAGGGACAGTTCCCCTACGAGCAGTACTTC. Residues: CASSQGQFPYEQYF.

V is TRBV14 and J is TRBJ1-1; D gene unclear. Germline values: CDR1 SGHDN, CDR2 FVKESK. CDR3 length: 18 amino acids. V was cut by 5 bases and J by 0 bases, with 22 bases left in between. This CDR3 reads CASSSDPRVFPMNTEAFF. The CDR3 nucleotides read TGTGCCAGCAGCTCGGACCCGAGGGTTTTCCCTATGAACACTGAAGCTTTCTTT.

The chain recombines TRBV6-5 with TRBJ2-7; tentatively, D is TRBD2 (7 bases). The ends were cut back, 5 bases at V and 4 bases at J, with 18 bases in the middle. Per the germline V gene, CDR1 is MNHEY and CDR2 is SVGAGI. The CDR3 consists of 15 residues. CDR3 region: CASSTPGAGAYEQYF. The CDR3 DNA is TGTGCCAGCAGTACCCCAGGGGCGGGAGCTTACGAGCAGTACTTC.

The rearrangement links TRBV7-2 to TRBJ2-1; 8 positions match TRBD2. The germline V gene encodes CDR1 SGHTA and CDR2 FQGNSA. The CDR3 length is 14 residues. J gave up 11 bases and V 5 bases, and 11 bases lay outside the gene matches. CDR3: CASSPRTSRGQQFF. The CDR3 coding sequence is TGTGCCAGCAGCCCCCGGACTAGCCGAGGACAGCAGTTCTTC.

This chain uses TRBV11-2 with TRBJ1-2; 9 bases are shared with TRBD1. CDR1 is SGHAT, CDR2 FQNNGV, per germline. V lost 2 bases, J lost 8 bases, and 6 bases stayed unmatched. This CDR3 spans 14 amino acids. The CDR3 sequence: CASSLTGGGEGYTF. The CDR3 DNA is TGTGCCAGCAGCTTAACAGGGGGCGGGGAGGGCTACACCTTC.

The chain joins TRBV28 to TRBJ2-5; TRBD1 matches 10 bases. The CDR3 is 15 amino acids. Germline V gene sequence: CDR1 MDHEN, CDR2 SYDVKM. J gave up 1 base and V 7 bases, and 6 bases lay outside the gene matches. CDR3 nucleotide sequence: TGTGCCAGCAATTTGGGACAGGGGCCCCAAGAGACCCAGTACTTC. Its protein product is CASNLGQGPQETQYF.

The CDR3 nucleotides are TGTGCCAGCAGCCAGTTACCGACTAGCACAGATACGCAGTATTTT. Translated, it gives CASSQLPTSTDTQYF. The chain employs TRBV7-9 and TRBJ2-3; no reliable D call. The CDR3 contains 15 residues. CDR1 SEHNR and CDR2 FQNEAQ come from the germline V gene (reference sequence). The V gene lost 5 bases and the J gene lost 0 bases, with 12 bases spanning the gap.

This chain uses TRBV9 with TRBJ2-7, with 8 bases lining up with TRBD2. CDR3 length: 14 residues. Germline V gene data show CDR1 as SGDLS and CDR2 as YYNGEE. V shed 2 bases and J 2 bases; nucleotides not matched to a gene: 3. The CDR3 coding sequence is TGTGCCAGCAGCGTCGGGGGGGAGCCCTACGAGCAGTACTTC. Protein: CASSVGGEPYEQYF.

The rearrangement joins TRBV7-2 to TRBJ1-5; tentative D call: TRBD1 (5 bases). Germline CDR1 is SGHTA and CDR2 is FQGNSA. The CDR3 sequence is 14 residues long. The ends were cut back, 5 bases at V and 2 bases at J, with 10 bases in the middle. The CDR3 sequence is CASSLGGGNQPQHF. The DNA of the CDR3 is TGTGCCAGCAGCCTTGGGGGGGGCAATCAGCCCCAGCATTTT.

The V gene is TRBV4-3, the J gene TRBJ2-3; TRBD2 aligns across 12 bases. This CDR3 has 16 amino acids. CDR1 and CDR2 from the germline V gene are LGHNA and YSLEER. J gave up 2 bases and V 5 bases, and 5 bases lay outside the gene matches. CDR3 sequence (DNA): TGCGCCAGCAGCTCCGGACTAGCGGGGCTCACAGATACGCAGTATTTT. Translation gives CASSSGLAGLTDTQYF.

The chain joins TRBV27 to TRBJ2-2; 10 nucleotides agree with TRBD2. CDR3 size: 15 residues. Losses at the gene ends were 8 bases for V and 7 bases for J; bases not matched to a gene: 10. Germline CDR1 is MNHEY and CDR2 is SMNVEV (reference sequence). CDR3 residues: CASALRASGSGELFF. In DNA form, the CDR3 reads TGTGCCAGCGCCTTGCGGGCTAGCGGGAGCGGGGAGCTGTTTTTT.

The chain recombines TRBV7-9 with TRBJ1-2, with a possible D match to TRBD1 (6 bases). This CDR3 is 16 amino acids long. Germline loops: CDR1 SEHNR, CDR2 FQNEAQ (reference sequence). The V end was cut by 0 bases, the J end by 2 bases, with 13 bases between. This chain's CDR3 is CASSLAPGHPNYGYTF. CDR3 in DNA: TGTGCCAGCAGCTTAGCCCCGGGACACCCAAACTATGGCTACACCTTC.

The chain joins TRBV28 to TRBJ2-7; perhaps TRBD2 as D (6 bases). The V end was cut by 3 bases, the J end by 4 bases, with 22 bases between. Germline assignment: CDR1 MDHEN and CDR2 SYDVKM. The CDR3 totals 17 residues. As DNA, the CDR3 is TGTGCCAGCAGTTTCCCCACCGTGGGGGGAACTCTGTACGAGCAGTACTTC. Encoded protein: CASSFPTVGGTLYEQYF.

The chain combines TRBV15 with TRBJ2-7; TRBD2 is a possible D gene (7 bases). Between the trimmed V and J ends, which lost 8 bases and 6 bases, there was a span of 17 bases. CDR3 size: 13 residues. Germline V gene lookup returns CDR1 LNHNV and CDR2 YYDKDF (reference sequence). CDR3 amino acids: CATATHRGAEQYF. The CDR3 DNA sequence: TGTGCCACCGCAACCCACCGGGGGGCCGAGCAGTACTTC.

J is TRBJ2-7 and V is TRBV9, with 7 positions matching TRBD1. V shed 0 bases and J 3 bases; nucleotides not matched to a gene: 6. The CDR3 has 15 amino acids. The germline gives CDR1 SGDLS, CDR2 YYNGEE. The CDR3 DNA sequence: TGTGCCAGCAGCGTAGGTCCAGGGGGTAGCTACGAGCAGTACTTC. Its translation: CASSVGPGGSYEQYF.

The CDR3 is CASSLRGMNTEAFF. CDR3 coding DNA: TGTGCCAGCAGCTTAAGGGGGATGAACACTGAAGCTTTCTTT. The chain is built from TRBV7-6 and TRBJ1-1, with D perhaps TRBD1 (6 bases). CDR3 length equals 14 residues. The germline V gene has CDR1 SGHVS and CDR2 FNYEAQ. Between the trimmed V and J ends, which lost 2 bases and 0 bases, there was a span of 7 bases.

The V gene is TRBV5-1, the J gene TRBJ2-7, with 12 bases aligning to TRBD2. The CDR3 covers 14 residues. The ends lost 4 bases at V and 4 bases at J; junction bases unmatched: 3. The V gene's germline CDR1 is SGHRS and CDR2 YFSETQ. CDR3 bases: TGCGCCAGCAGCCTCACTAGCGGGGGGTACGAGCAGTACTTC. As protein: CASSLTSGGYEQYF.

The chain couples TRBV4-1 to TRBJ2-3, with 7 bases lining up with TRBD2. CDR3 length: 16 amino acids. J gave up 8 bases and V 0 bases, and 11 bases lay outside the gene matches. Per the germline V gene, CDR1 is MGHRA and CDR2 is YSYEKL. The CDR3 protein is CASSQEGGWGWVTQYF. In DNA, the CDR3 is TGCGCCAGCAGCCAAGAGGGGGGGTGGGGCTGGGTTACGCAGTATTTT.

This clone appeared a single time. The V and J genes are TRBV7-9 and TRBJ1-1; a weak D match, TRBD1 (5 bases). Germline CDR1 and CDR2: SEHNR and FQNEAQ (reference sequence). The CDR3 is made up of 15 amino acids. V was clipped by 1 base and J by 5 bases, with 14 bases between them. The CDR3 reads CASSLVGSGGTEAFF. The CDR3 DNA reads TGTGCCAGCAGCTTAGTAGGCAGCGGGGGGACTGAAGCTTTCTTT.

The chain couples TRBV5-6 to TRBJ2-7, with 9 bases that match TRBD1. The CDR3 totals 15 residues. V dropped 4 bases and J dropped 1; count of bases not matched to a gene: 6. Germline values: CDR1 SGHDT, CDR2 YYEEEE. The CDR3 region has the DNA TGTGCCAGCAGCCCCCTCGGGACAGGGTCCTACGAGCAGTACTTC. Protein product: CASSPLGTGSYEQYF.

This clone was counted only a few times. The chain employs TRBV4-2 and TRBJ2-1; D is undetermined. CDR1 and CDR2 from the germline V gene are LGHNA and YNFKEQ. Trimming left V 3 bases short and J 0 bases short, with 12 bases between. The CDR3 has 16 amino acids. The CDR3 DNA reads as TGTGCCAGCAGCCACGGTCCCCGGAGCTCCTACAATGAGCAGTTCTTC. The encoded protein is CASSHGPRSSYNEQFF.

J is TRBJ1-2 and V is TRBV29-1; 10 bases agree with TRBD1. CDR3 length: 13 residues. Looked up from germline, CDR1 is SQVTM and CDR2 is ANQGSEA. V lost 4 bases and J lost 7; bases outside the gene matches: 6. The CDR3 DNA is TGCAGCGTTGCGACAGGGGGCCTCTCTGGCTACACCTTC. This encodes CSVATGGLSGYTF. Based on the CDR3 plus reference TRBV29-1 and TRBJ1-2, the full variable domain is SAVISQKPSRDICQRGTSLTIQCQVDSQVTMMFWYRQQPGQSLTLIATANQGSEATYESGFVIDKFPISRPNLTFSTLTVSNMSPEDSSIYLCSVATGGLSGYTFGSGTRLTVV.

V gene TRBV6-5 combines with J gene TRBJ2-4; 9 bases match TRBD1. V gave up 6 bases and J gave up 6 bases; unmatched junction bases: 9. The V gene's germline CDR1 is MNHEY and CDR2 SVGAGI. CDR3 size: 15 residues. The CDR3 region is CASSTRTGVRNIQYF. Written as DNA, the CDR3 is TGTGCCAGCAGCACCAGGACAGGGGTGAGAAACATTCAGTACTTC.

The chain has TRBV18 and TRBJ1-1; D is unresolved. Germline loops: CDR1 KGHSH, CDR2 LQKENI. CDR3 length: 13 amino acids. V was cut by 1 base and J by 1 base, with 4 bases left in between. The CDR3 coding sequence is TGTGCCAGCTCACCACTAGCGAACACTGAAGCTTTCTTT. Translation: CASSPLANTEAFF.